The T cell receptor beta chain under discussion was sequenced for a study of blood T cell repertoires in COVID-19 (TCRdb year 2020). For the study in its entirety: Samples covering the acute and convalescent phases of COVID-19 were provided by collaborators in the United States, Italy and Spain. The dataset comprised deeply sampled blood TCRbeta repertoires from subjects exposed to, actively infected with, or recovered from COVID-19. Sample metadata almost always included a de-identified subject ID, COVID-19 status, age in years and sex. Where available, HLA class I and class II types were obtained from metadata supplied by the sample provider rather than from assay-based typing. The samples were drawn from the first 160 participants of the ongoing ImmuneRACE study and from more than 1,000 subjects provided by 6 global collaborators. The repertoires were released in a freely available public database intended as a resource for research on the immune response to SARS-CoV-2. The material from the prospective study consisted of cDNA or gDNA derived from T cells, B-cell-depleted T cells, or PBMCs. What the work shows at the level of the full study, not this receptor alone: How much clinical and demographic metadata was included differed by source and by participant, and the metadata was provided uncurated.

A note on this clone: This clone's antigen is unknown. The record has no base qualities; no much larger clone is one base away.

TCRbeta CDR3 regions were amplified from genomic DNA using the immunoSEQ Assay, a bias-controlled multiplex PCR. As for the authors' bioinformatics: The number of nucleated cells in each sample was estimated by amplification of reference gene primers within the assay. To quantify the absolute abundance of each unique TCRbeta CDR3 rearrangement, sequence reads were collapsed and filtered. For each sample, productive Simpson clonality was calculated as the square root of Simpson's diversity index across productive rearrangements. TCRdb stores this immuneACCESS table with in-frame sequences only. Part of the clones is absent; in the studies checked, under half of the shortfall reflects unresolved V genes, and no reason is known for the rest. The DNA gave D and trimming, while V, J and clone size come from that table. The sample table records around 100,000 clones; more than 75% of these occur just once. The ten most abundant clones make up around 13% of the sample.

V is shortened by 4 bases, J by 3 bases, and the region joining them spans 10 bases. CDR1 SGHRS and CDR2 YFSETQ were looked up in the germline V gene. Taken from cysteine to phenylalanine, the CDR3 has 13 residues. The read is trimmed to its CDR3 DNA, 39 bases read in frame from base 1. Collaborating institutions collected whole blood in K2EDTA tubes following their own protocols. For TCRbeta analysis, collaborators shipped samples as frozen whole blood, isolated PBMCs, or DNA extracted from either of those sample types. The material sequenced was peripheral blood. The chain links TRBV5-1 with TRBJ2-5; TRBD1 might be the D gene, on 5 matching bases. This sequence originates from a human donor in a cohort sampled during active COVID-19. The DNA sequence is TGCGCCAGCAGCCTCGCAGGGAAAGAGACCCAGTACTTC. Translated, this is CASSLAGKETQYF.